These 10 T cell receptor beta chains share one sample of origin, sequenced in a study of cytomegalovirus exposure and HLA in healthy donors. Amplification used 60 Vbeta primers and 13 Jbeta primers. Clones were sequenced by immunoSEQ multiplex PCR, and TCRdb holds only the in-frame ones, with some missing. The specimen's table records more than 100,000 clones. The sequenced sample consisted of PBMCs. These receptors were collected from a woman between 40 and 55 years old in good health and CMV-seronegative.

V gene TRBV7-8 combines with J gene TRBJ2-3, with TRBD2 matching 9 bases. Germline lookup yields CDR1 SGHVS and CDR2 FQNEAQ. Trimming took 3 bases from V and 3 from J; bases not matched to a gene: 1. The CDR3 covers 14 residues. CDR3 nucleotide sequence: TGTGCCAGCAGCTTTAGCGGGGGAACAGATACGCAGTATTTT. Protein sequence: CASSFSGGTDTQYF. Variable domain in full (rest from reference TRBV7-8 and TRBJ2-3): GAGVSQSPRYKVAKRGQDVALRCDPISGHVSLFWYQQALGQGPEFLTYFQNEAQLDKSGLPSDRFFAERPEGSVSTLKIQRTQQEDSAVYLCASSFSGGTDTQYFGPGTRLTVL.

The chain carries TRBV28 and TRBJ1-5; unclear D gene. Germline lookup yields CDR1 MDHEN and CDR2 SYDVKM. V lost 7 bases and J lost 2, with 18 bases in between. CDR3 length equals 16 residues. Written as DNA, the CDR3 is TGTGCCAGCACCCACCACGGAGGGAAAGGCAATCAGCCCCAGCATTTT. Amino acid sequence: CASTHHGGKGNQPQHF.

The chain links TRBV9 to TRBJ1-3; D not resolved. Germline V gene sequence: CDR1 SGDLS, CDR2 YYNGEE. The CDR3 covers 15 residues. V lost 1 base and J lost 0, with 8 bases in between. The CDR3 nucleotides are TGTGCCAGCAGCGTAATGGGCAACTCTGGAAACACCATATATTTT. Translating gives CASSVMGNSGNTIYF.

This sequence joins TRBV19 and TRBJ1-6, with TRBD1 as a possible D gene (5 bases). Trimming pared 5 bases from V and 4 bases from J, leaving 18 bases between. This CDR3 has 17 residues. Looked up from germline, CDR1 is LNHDA and CDR2 is SQIVND (reference sequence). CDR3 residues: CASSLEGKGPYNSPLHF. Written as DNA, the CDR3 is TGTGCCAGTAGTCTGGAGGGGAAGGGTCCTTATAATTCACCCCTCCACTTT.

The gene calls are TRBV2 and TRBJ1-5; D remains unclear. Germline CDR1 is SNHLY and CDR2 is FYNNEI. There are 19 residues in the CDR3. Trimming cost V 2 bases and J 4 bases, with 24 bases left between them. Here the CDR3 reads CASSESRLSRRWQNQPQHF. DNA for the CDR3: TGTGCCAGCAGTGAATCGAGGCTTTCTCGGCGATGGCAAAATCAGCCCCAGCATTTT.

The rearrangement joins TRBV25-1 to TRBJ1-1; TRBD1 agrees at 8 bases. The germline V gene encodes CDR1 MGHDK and CDR2 SYGVNS. This CDR3 spans 12 amino acids. V shed 6 bases and J 7 bases; nucleotides not matched to a gene: 4. CDR3 loop: CASRTGEDEAFF. The DNA for the CDR3 is TGTGCCAGCAGGACAGGGGAGGATGAAGCTTTCTTT.

This CDR3 is CASSTSGGKDTQYF. The CDR3 DNA reads as TGTGCCAGCAGCACTAGCGGGGGAAAGGATACGCAGTATTTT. The genes are TRBV6-4 and TRBJ2-3, with 11 bases lining up with TRBD2. CDR3 length equals 14 residues. CDR1 is MRHNA and CDR2 is SNTAGT in the germline V gene. The junction had 5 bases not matched to a gene; V was cut back by 6 bases and J by 6 bases.

V and J are TRBV4-2 and TRBJ1-6, with 9 bases lining up with TRBD1. The germline V gene has CDR1 LGHNA and CDR2 YNFKEQ. The V gene end was trimmed by 0 bases and the J gene end by 9 bases; junction bases not matched to a gene: 9. The CDR3 loop spans 17 amino acids. This chain's CDR3 is CASSQEPGQGSSSPLHF. In DNA form, the CDR3 reads TGTGCCAGCAGCCAAGAGCCGGGACAGGGATCGAGTTCACCCCTCCACTTT.

This chain's CDR3 is CASRQGDQPQHF. In nucleotides, the CDR3 is TGTGCCAGCAGACAGGGAGATCAGCCCCAGCATTTT. V is TRBV6-5 and J is TRBJ1-5; D possibly corresponds to TRBD1 (6 bases). The germline V gene encodes CDR1 MNHEY and CDR2 SVGAGI. The CDR3 is 12 residues long. Trimming cost V 6 bases and J 5 bases, with 8 bases left between them.

The chain combines TRBV6-5 with TRBJ1-5; TRBD1 matches 8 bases. Germline lookup yields CDR1 MNHEY and CDR2 SVGAGI. V was pared by 6 bases and J by 4 bases, with 5 bases of the junction left unmatched. The CDR3 contains 14 residues. The CDR3 is CASSRTGRNQPQHF. The CDR3 DNA reads TGTGCCAGCAGCCGGACAGGGAGGAATCAGCCCCAGCATTTT.